One T cell receptor (beta chain) is described in this entry. Its antigen is not yet known. Base qualities are not recorded, but no much larger clone differs from it by a single base. Using the deep immunoSEQ assay, TCR CDR3 regions were amplified from genomic DNA by multiplex PCR. Extracted genomic DNA from each cell subset was spread evenly across all wells of several immunoSEQ 96-well plates, with each plate serving as a replicate. For sorted subsets, about 200 ng genomic DNA, equal to some 28,000 T cell genomes, was loaded into each replicate PCR. The purified libraries were quantified using a Qubit 3.0 fluorometer, sized with a Bioanalyzer 2100, and then quantified again using the KAPA Library Quantification kit. A separate single-read 150-cycle Illumina NextSeq 550 flow cell was used to sequence each immunoSEQ 96-well plate. The authors processed their data as follows. Because the immunoSEQ output included only junctional sequences and no quality scores, the filtering could not be the same as the filtering used for full-length reads. Sequences were annotated with PyIR, a Python wrapper for IgBLAST v1.9, and V/J genes and CDR3 were assigned using IMGT germline references. Reads with weak V/J assignments (E-value above 1e-6), missing CDR3, stop codons, out-of-frame junctions, or ambiguous translated residues were removed. V3J clonotypes were defined as sequences sharing an identical inferred V gene, J gene, and CDR3 amino acid sequence. The percentage overlap between two repertoires was calculated by dividing the number of shared unique clonotypes by the size of the smaller repertoire. Richness of each repertoire was evaluated using RTK rarefaction, the Chao1 estimator, and Recon v2.1 estimates of unobserved clonotypes. OLGA was used to compute generation probabilities for all TCRbeta clonotypes that the gDNA method yielded from a few donors. TCRdb obtained this table from immuneACCESS and retained in-frame rearrangements with V and J assigned. These tables miss some clones; where compared with another copy, unresolved V genes account for less than half of the shortfall, and the remainder is unexplained. The V and J calls and clone size were taken over from that table, and D and trimming were inferred from the DNA. For this sample there are a few million clones; less than 95% appear just once. The ten largest clones take up 0.3% to 0.45% of the sample.

This specimen belongs to a study of shared clonotypes between healthy human individuals (dated by TCRdb to between 2020 and 2021). Study-level background: The cohort comprised two women and a few men aged 18 to 49 years. Leukapheresis yielded between about 0.9 and 10 billion PBMCs per donor. The study deeply sequenced blood TCR repertoires of five healthy adults to estimate repertoire size and the extent of clonotype sharing between individuals. For each donor, CD4 naive and CD4 memory were each given three plates, CD8 naive was given two plates, and CD8 memory was given one plate. Libraries were prepared and TCR repertoires were sequenced by different laboratories using diverse techniques, in order to increase sequencing depth and limit assay-specific biases. General study outcomes and caveats: Even with the large sequencing depth, rarefaction of the sorted-subset datasets indicated that sequencing was incomplete. Approximately 5% of naive CD4, more than 3% of naive CD8, around 2.3% of memory CD4, and 0.35% to 0.5% of memory CD8 clonotypes were shared across several donors. Sampling was limited to blood, and TCR repertoires in tissue likely differ from TCR repertoires in blood. Pairwise subsampling led to the expectation that sequencing depth would affect the degree of clonotype sharing among donors. Estimated clonotype richness was generally larger for naive than for memory subsets. The genetic and exposure-history diversity represented was limited by the small number of donors. Compared with non-shared clonotypes, the clonotypes found in all four sorted-subset donors had higher generation probabilities.

The cysteine opens and the phenylalanine closes a CDR3 of 16 amino acids. CDR3 DNA is the only sequence kept; it has 48 bases, read in frame from the first base. The germline ends are 18 bases apart after V is trimmed by 5 bases and J by 4 bases. From a lookup of the germline V gene, CDR1 and CDR2 are MDHEN and SYDVKM. Donors were healthy HIV-negative adults with no recently reported acute infections or vaccinations. Every donor was a Caucasian adult living in Nashville, Tennessee, USA. CD4+ T cells were enriched through magnetic negative selection, after which naive cells were positively selected on CD45RA and the remaining negative fraction served as the memory subset. After blood collection by leukapheresis, PBMCs were isolated using Ficoll-Histopaque density gradient centrifugation and then cryopreserved in the vapor phase of liquid nitrogen. Analytical flow cytometry was used to check the purity and quantity of each magnetically sorted T cell population. From each sorted fraction, genomic DNA was isolated and quantified by UV absorbance on a Nanodrop 2000c.

The origin of this receptor is a man between 18 and 35 years old in good health. Some clones in this sample may be carry-over from other donors' samples. The specimen sequenced was naive CD4+ T cells from PBMCs. The sample's cell subset or site label is to be understood as: CD45RA+ positively selected. Recombination linked TRBV28 to TRBJ1-3, and possibly TRBD1, on 6 matching bases. CDR3 protein: CASSLTGTPSGNTIYF. The base sequence is TGTGCCAGCAGTCTCACCGGGACACCATCCGGAAACACCATATATTTT.